This T cell receptor beta chain stems from a study of T cells in Graves' hyperthyroidism and ophthalmopathy. General study points: Blood held most thyroid clonotypes expanded above 0.001 frequency. Ophthalmopathy got predicted by the model a median roughly six months before its onset.

TCR beta CDR3 regions were amplified from RNA transcripts. TCR CDR3 underwent first-round RT-PCR with the HTBI primer set. Each CDR3 protein gets one entry after TCRdb re-called the multiplex PCR reads with MiXCR. The profile shows 450,000 to 700,000 distinct CDR3 sequences, around 46% of them singletons. To note about this clonotype: Its matching antigen is unknown.

Participants, patients aged 18 to 65, had newly diagnosed hyperthyroidism with a duration under 2 months. Lactation, pregnancy, other autoimmune disease or uncontrolled infection led to exclusion of patients. The material sequenced was peripheral blood or thyroid tissue (not recorded which). This receptor was taken from a woman under 30 with Graves' hyperthyroidism.

The chain's CDR3 is CSARRIGYNEQFF. CDR3 DNA sequence: TGCAGTGCTAGAAGAATTGGTTACAATGAGCAGTTCTTC. This chain uses TRBV20-1 with TRBJ2-5; D ambiguous. TRBJ2-1 matches the DNA end more closely, so the J call is doubtful. The CDR3 is 13 amino acids. Per germline, CDR1 DFQATT and CDR2 SNEGSKA (reference sequence).